These 19 T cell receptor beta chains came from one sample sequenced in a study of identical twins. TCRdb reprocessed the 5' RACE reads via MiXCR and lists one record per CDR3 protein. Of about 890,000 distinct CDR3 sequences in the sample, around an eighth were seen once. In addition, the sample was reused for a study of yellow fever vaccine responses in identical twins.

Material for sequencing was PBMCs. These receptor sequences come from a woman aged 18-35 years in good health.

The sample holds a few counts of this clonotype. Here the CDR3 reads CASSSPAGAAQETQYF. Here the CDR3 DNA reads TGTGCCAGCAGCTCCCCAGCGGGAGCAGCTCAAGAGACCCAGTACTTC. The V and J genes are TRBV7-9 and TRBJ2-5; 8 nucleotides agree with TRBD2. V trimming: 4 bases; J trimming: 2 bases; junction bases outside the gene matches: 9. This CDR3 region has 16 residues. CDR1 is SEHNR, CDR2 FQNEAQ, per germline (reference sequence). Variable domain in full (rest from reference TRBV7-9 and TRBJ2-5): DTGVSQNPRHKITKRGQNVTFRCDPISEHNRLYWYRQTLGQGPEFLTYFQNEAQLEKSRLLSDRFSAERPKGSFSTLEIQRTEQGDSAMYLCASSSPAGAAQETQYFGPGTRLLVL.

This clonotype has more than one count but fewer than ten. The V gene is TRBV6-1, the J gene TRBJ2-5; TRBD1 or TRBD2 may be the D gene (6 bases each). Germline-derived CDR1 and CDR2 are MNHNS and SASEGT. The ends were cut back, 8 bases at V and 5 bases at J, with 18 bases in the middle. The CDR3 runs to 14 residues. This CDR3 reads CASATLGGSETQYF. The DNA for the CDR3 is TGTGCCAGCGCTACCTTGGGGGGCTCGGAGACCCAGTACTTC.

This clonotype came up many times. The chain is built from TRBV28 and TRBJ1-3; D possibly corresponds to TRBD1 (5 bases). The ends were cut back, 6 bases at V and 0 bases at J, with 21 bases in the middle. CDR1 and CDR2 from the germline V gene are MDHEN and SYDVKM. The CDR3 is 18 amino acids. CDR3: CASRKGANKGGSGNTIYF. The CDR3 DNA sequence: TGTGCCAGCAGGAAAGGGGCTAATAAGGGAGGCTCTGGAAACACCATATATTTT.

The DNA for the CDR3 is TGTGCCAGCAGTGAATCCCCCGTAAACATGGGGGAGACCCAGTACTTC. Encoded protein: CASSESPVNMGETQYF. The chain recombines TRBV25-1 with TRBJ2-5; D gene ambiguous. Germline loops: CDR1 MGHDK, CDR2 SYGVNS. V shed 1 base and J shed 5 bases, with 17 bases lying between them. This CDR3 comprises 16 residues.

This clonotype was recorded a few times. The junction differs from germline at one of its ends, possibly a read error. This chain joins TRBV11-2 and TRBJ2-2, with D possibly TRBD2 on 5 matching bases. CDR1 and CDR2 from the germline V gene are SGHAT and FQNNGV. The CDR3 is 15 amino acids. CDR3 sequence (DNA): TGTGCCAGCAGCTTATCCGGCGCGAACACCGGGGAGCTGTCTTTT. The encoded protein is CASSLSGANTGELSF.

This clonotype has more than one count but fewer than ten. The chain links TRBV2 to TRBJ1-4, with D maybe TRBD1 (5 bases). Looked up from germline, CDR1 is SNHLY and CDR2 is FYNNEI. The CDR3 covers 15 residues. V lost 1 base, J lost 8 bases, and 14 bases lay in between. CDR3 residues: CASSEDRGFREKLFF. Here the CDR3 DNA reads TGTGCCAGCAGTGAAGATCGGGGGTTCCGGGAAAAACTGTTTTTT.

The chain carries TRBV6-5 and TRBJ2-6; D ambiguous. Germline CDR1 reads MNHEY; CDR2 reads SVGAGI. V lost 4 bases and J 0 bases, leaving 13 bases between the germline ends. This CDR3 region has 17 residues. This chain's CDR3 is CASSSRVSYSGANVLTF. The DNA of the CDR3 is TGTGCCAGCAGTTCCCGGGTCTCCTACTCTGGGGCCAACGTCCTGACTTTC.

This clonotype occurred a few times. V usage is TRBV6-1 and J usage is TRBJ1-1; possibly TRBD1 for D (5 bases). The V end lost 4 bases, the J end lost 8 bases, and 11 bases lay between the germline ends. Germline V CDR1 and CDR2: MNHNS, SASEGT. This CDR3 contains 12 residues. CDR3 loop: CASSGDSGEAFF. CDR3 sequence (DNA): TGTGCCAGCAGTGGAGACAGTGGAGAAGCTTTCTTT.

This clonotype has a handful of counts. The rearrangement links TRBV11-2 to TRBJ2-7; 8 bases are shared with TRBD1. The CDR3 length is 15 residues. V lost 4 bases to trimming and J lost 3 bases; unmatched junction nucleotides: 8. Germline lookup yields CDR1 SGHAT and CDR2 FQNNGV. CDR3 nucleotide sequence: TGTGCCAGCAGCTCCCGCCGGACAGGGAGCTACGAGCAGTACTTC. Amino acids: CASSSRRTGSYEQYF.

The chain recombines TRBV15 with TRBJ2-4; D tentatively reads TRBD1 or TRBD2 (5 bases each). Germline V gene lookup returns CDR1 LNHNV and CDR2 YYDKDF (reference sequence). This CDR3 is 16 amino acids long. Trimming left V 3 bases short and J 1 base short, with 13 bases between. The CDR3 protein is CATSRPLGVAKNIQYF. In nucleotides, the CDR3 is TGTGCCACCAGCAGGCCTTTGGGGGTCGCCAAAAACATTCAGTACTTC.

The rearrangement uses TRBV27 and TRBJ1-6; D remains ambiguous. The CDR3 contains 16 residues. Deletions cut 5 bases from V and 6 bases from J, with 17 bases between. Per germline, CDR1 MNHEY and CDR2 SMNVEV (reference sequence). The CDR3 loop reads CASSLTLSGFNSPLHF. The CDR3 nucleotides are TGTGCCAGCAGTCTCACCCTTTCCGGGTTTAATTCACCCCTCCACTTT.

This clonotype was detected a few times. V gene TRBV6-1 combines with J gene TRBJ2-5, with a possible D match to TRBD2 (6 bases). This CDR3 spans 14 amino acids. V was clipped by 10 bases and J by 5 bases, with 20 bases between them. Germline V lookup: CDR1 MNHNS, CDR2 SASEGT. The CDR3 bases are TGTGCCACGTCTAGGGCCCTCCGGGAGGAGACCCAGTACTTC. This translates into CATSRALREETQYF.

This clonotype was picked up a small number of times. The chain is built from TRBV3-1 and TRBJ2-1; D is undetermined. The CDR3 covers 15 residues. Trimming stripped 1 base from V and 0 bases from J, with 7 bases between. CDR1 is LGHDT, CDR2 YNNKEL, per germline (reference sequence). In DNA, the CDR3 is TGTGCCAGCAGCCAAGTGGCGAGCTCCTACAATGAGCAGTTCTTC. This codes for CASSQVASSYNEQFF.

V is TRBV2 and J is TRBJ1-1, with D uncertain. The CDR3 spans 9 residues. Looked up from germline, CDR1 is SNHLY and CDR2 is FYNNEI. Between the trimmed V and J ends, which lost 10 bases and 11 bases, there was a span of 11 bases. CDR3: CANQRRAFF. Here the CDR3 DNA reads TGTGCCAACCAGCGAAGGGCTTTCTTT.

The gene calls are TRBV7-8 and TRBJ2-3, with no clear D. CDR1 is SGHVS, CDR2 FQNEAQ, per germline. Trimming left V 4 bases short and J 0 bases short, with 17 bases between. The CDR3 has 17 amino acids. The CDR3 is CASSSRTVATSTDTQYF. The CDR3 bases are TGTGCCAGCAGCTCCCGAACCGTGGCGACTAGCACAGATACGCAGTATTTT.

The chain employs TRBV11-2 and TRBJ1-2; 10 positions agree with TRBD1. Germline V lookup: CDR1 SGHAT, CDR2 FQNNGV. With 0 bases clipped from V and 0 bases from J, the junction kept 7 bases outside the gene matches. The CDR3 sequence is 18 residues long. The CDR3 region has the DNA TGTGCCAGCAGCTTAGATCGAGTAGGGACAGGGGCTAACTATGGCTACACCTTC. This codes for CASSLDRVGTGANYGYTF. The variable domain in full, completed from reference TRBV11-2 and TRBJ1-2, reads EAGVAQSPRYKIIEKRQSVAFWCNPISGHATLYWYQQILGQGPKLLIQFQNNGVVDDSQLPKDRFSAERLKGVDSTLKIQPAKLEDSAVYLCASSLDRVGTGANYGYTFGSGTRLTVV.

The chain uses TRBV5-1 and TRBJ2-7, with D possibly TRBD1 on 7 matching bases. The V and J ends lost 4 bases and 3 bases respectively, with 14 bases between them. Germline loops: CDR1 SGHRS, CDR2 YFSETQ. CDR3 length equals 14 residues. CDR3 bases: TGCGCCAGCAGCGGAGGGGACAGAGTCTACGAGCAGTACTTC. Residues: CASSGGDRVYEQYF.

This clonotype turned up a few times. The chain joins TRBV6-1 to TRBJ2-3; TRBD2 matches 9 bases. Germline V gene lookup returns CDR1 MNHNS and CDR2 SASEGT. The CDR3 has 15 residues. The J segment lost 5 bases and the V segment lost 3 bases, leaving 6 bases of the junction unmatched. The CDR3 region is CASSDLVLAGDTQYF. The CDR3 DNA reads as TGTGCCAGCAGTGATTTGGTACTAGCGGGAGATACGCAGTATTTT.

The CDR3 DNA is TGTGCCAGCTCACCATCCCAGGGGGCCCTCATGAACACTGAAGCTTTCTTT. Protein product: CASSPSQGALMNTEAFF. The V gene is TRBV18, the J gene TRBJ1-1, with 8 nucleotides matching TRBD1. Germline V gene lookup returns CDR1 KGHSH and CDR2 LQKENI. The CDR3 extends over 17 amino acids. Unmatched junction bases numbered 8, after V lost 2 bases and J lost 0 bases.